The next 10 T cell receptor beta chains were all read from a single sample in a study of cytotoxic CD8 clonotypes in ibrutinib-treated CLL. Sequencing was performed with immunoSEQ multiplex PCR; in TCRdb, only in-frame clones are kept and a portion is missing. The sample consists of roughly 24,000 clones, approximately 72% of them appearing once. The starting material was PBMCs, obtained before ibrutinib treatment. All receptors derive from a human donor with chronic lymphocytic leukemia.

The CDR3 DNA reads as TGTGCCAGCAGTGGACTACAGGGGCTTACTGGGGGCTACACCTTC. It yields the protein CASSGLQGLTGGYTF. The chain carries TRBV6-1 and TRBJ1-2, with 7 bases that match TRBD1. The junction had 13 bases not matched to a gene; V was cut back by 4 bases and J by 8 bases. This CDR3 contains 15 residues. CDR1 is MNHNS and CDR2 is SASEGT in the germline V gene.

The chain combines TRBV28 with TRBJ1-4; no clear D. V gave up 6 bases and J gave up 7 bases, with 15 bases separating them. Looked up from germline, CDR1 is MDHEN and CDR2 is SYDVKM. The CDR3 contains 14 residues. CDR3 sequence: CASRITLDGEKLFF. Written as DNA, the CDR3 is TGTGCCAGCAGGATAACTTTGGACGGTGAAAAACTGTTTTTT.

The chain is built from TRBV2 and TRBJ1-4; 9 positions match TRBD1. Germline CDR1 is SNHLY and CDR2 is FYNNEI. J gave up 8 bases and V 4 bases, and 8 bases lay outside the gene matches. This CDR3 has 15 amino acids. The chain's CDR3 is CASSVNRGQGEKLFF. CDR3 nucleotide sequence: TGTGCCAGCAGTGTGAACAGGGGGCAGGGCGAAAAACTGTTTTTT.

The genes are TRBV19 and TRBJ2-5; 8 nucleotides agree with TRBD1. This CDR3 has 15 residues. Germline V gene data show CDR1 as LNHDA and CDR2 as SQIVND (reference sequence). The V and J ends lost 4 bases and 2 bases, in that order; junction bases with no gene match: 6. CDR3 in DNA: TGTGCCAGTAGTAACTCAGGGGGCCGACAAGAGACCCAGTACTTC. As protein: CASSNSGGRQETQYF.

The chain combines TRBV13 with TRBJ2-1; D gene unclear. Germline V gene sequence: CDR1 PRHDT, CDR2 FYEKMQ (reference sequence). The CDR3 length is 13 residues. V dropped 5 bases and J dropped 8 bases, with 13 bases sitting between them. DNA for the CDR3: TGTGCCAGCAGCCAAAAGGGTAGGGATGAGCAGTTCTTC. Protein sequence: CASSQKGRDEQFF. Filled out from reference TRBV13 and TRBJ2-1, the complete variable domain reads AAGVIQSPRHLIKEKRETATLKCYPIPRHDTVYWYQQGPGQDPQFLISFYEKMQSDKGSIPDRFSAQQFSDYHSELNMSSLELGDSALYFCASSQKGRDEQFFGPGTRLTVL.

The gene calls are TRBV19 and TRBJ1-3; D is perhaps TRBD1 (6 bases). The V and J ends lost 6 bases and 0 bases respectively, with 12 bases between them. Germline CDR1 reads LNHDA; CDR2 reads SQIVND (reference sequence). The CDR3 extends over 15 amino acids. The CDR3 here is CASSQGMSSGNTIYF. CDR3 nucleotides: TGTGCCAGTAGCCAGGGGATGAGCTCTGGAAACACCATATATTTT. Full variable domain (outside the CDR3, taken from reference TRBV19 and TRBJ1-3): DGGITQSPKYLFRKEGQNVTLSCEQNLNHDAMYWYRQDPGQGLRLIYYSQIVNDFQKGDIAEGYSVSREKKESFPLTVTSAQKNPTAFYLCASSQGMSSGNTIYFGEGSWLTVV.

The CDR3 sequence: CASSPGQGYGYTF. The CDR3 nucleotides read TGCGCCAGCAGCCCCGGACAGGGATATGGCTACACCTTC. The gene calls are TRBV5-1 and TRBJ1-2, with TRBD1 matching 8 bases. Germline values: CDR1 SGHRS, CDR2 YFSETQ. Trimming at V came to 4 bases and at J to 5 bases, leaving 4 bases not matched to a gene. This CDR3 is built from 13 residues.

This clone was seen only once. The CDR3 DNA follows: TGCAGCGTTGAGCCTAGCTTCGACGAGCAGTACTTC. Translated, it gives CSVEPSFDEQYF. The V call is TRBV29-1, the J call TRBJ2-7; D might be TRBD2 (5 bases). CDR1 is SQVTM and CDR2 is ANQGSEA in the germline V gene. The CDR3 is 12 amino acids. The V gene lost 3 bases and the J gene lost 5 bases, with 11 bases spanning the gap.

In this sample, this clone turned up once. This chain connects TRBV4-3 to TRBJ2-2; no firm D call. In germline, CDR1 is LGHNA, CDR2 YSLEER. Between the trimmed V and J ends, which lost 3 bases and 1 base, there was a span of 3 bases. The length of the CDR3 is 13 residues. This chain's CDR3 is CASSHLNTGELFF. The CDR3 DNA reads TGCGCCAGCAGCCACCTGAACACCGGGGAGCTGTTTTTT.

The chain has TRBV6-5 and TRBJ1-1, with D possibly matching TRBD1 (6 bases). Germline loops: CDR1 MNHEY, CDR2 SVGAGI. CDR3 length: 14 residues. Trimming left V 5 bases short and J 0 bases short, with 10 bases between. Written as DNA, the CDR3 is TGTGCCAGCAGTCACGACAGGCTGAACACTGAAGCTTTCTTT. It specifies CASSHDRLNTEAFF.